This entry features one T cell receptor (beta chain) sequence. Sequencing was performed with immunoSEQ multiplex PCR; in TCRdb, only in-frame clones are kept and a portion is missing. The data contain about 130,000 clones, approximately 86% of them singletons. Patients from Seattle were sampled longitudinally, starting during active infection. The data originate from a study of blood T cell repertoires in COVID-19. The CDR3 totals 15 residues. Germline V CDR1 and CDR2: SGDLS, YYNGEE. V shed 2 bases and J shed 3 bases, with 14 bases lying between them. This clonotype originated in a woman between 65 and 79 years old with COVID-19, enrolled during active disease. The chain combines TRBV9 with TRBJ1-2; D not resolved. Sample: peripheral blood. CDR3 region: CASSVHAWSDYGYTF. The CDR3 DNA reads as TGTGCCAGCAGCGTCCACGCCTGGAGCGACTATGGCTACACCTTC. Based on the CDR3 plus reference TRBV9 and TRBJ1-2, the full variable domain is DSGVTQTPKHLITATGQRVTLRCSPRSGDLSVYWYQQSLDQGLQFLIQYYNGEERAKGNILERFSAQQFPDLHSELNLSSLELGDSALYFCASSVHAWSDYGYTFGSGTRLTVV.